The clone carrying this T cell receptor beta chain was found once. The sample originates from a study of blood T cell repertoires in COVID-19. About the research overall: Samples came from the United States, Italy and Spain, spanning acute and convalescent COVID-19. Nucleic acid was either cDNA or gDNA, and it came from T cells, B-cell-depleted T cells, or PBMCs.

The CDR3 extends over 17 amino acids. V lost 4 bases and J lost 1; bases outside the gene matches: 9. Germline lookup yields CDR1 SGHRS and CDR2 YFSETQ. Per the authors' pipeline: Quantification of nucleated cells was approximated via reference gene primer amplification. Libraries were prepared by immunoSEQ multiplex PCR; TCRdb keeps only in-frame clonotypes and omits some of them. V and J calls and clone size are as listed in that table; D and trimming were resolved from the DNA. The data hold about 200,000 clones, with 88% observed a single time. V is TRBV5-1 and J is TRBJ2-3; 10 bases line up with TRBD1. This sequence originates from a man in his forties with active or convalescent COVID-19. The sequencing sample was made of peripheral blood. The CDR3 coding sequence is TGCGCCAGCAGCCCTGATCTCGGGACAGGGGGCACAGATACGCAGTATTTT. This translates into CASSPDLGTGGTDTQYF.